The entry below describes one T cell receptor (beta chain). These data originate in a study of shared clonotypes between healthy human individuals. The V and J ends lost 2 bases and 6 bases respectively, with 8 bases between them. The length of the CDR3 is 12 residues. Germline CDR1 and CDR2: GTSNPN and SVGIG (reference sequence). Sequenced by immunoSEQ multiplex PCR; TCRdb stores in-frame clones only, minus some. The sample carries about half a million clones, roughly three quarters recorded once. J is TRBJ2-1 and V is TRBV30; D ambiguous. What was sequenced was PBMCs. The clonotype was recovered from a woman in her thirties or forties in good health. Some clones in this sample may be carry-over from other donors' samples. This CDR3 reads CAWSYRANEQFF. CDR3 DNA: TGTGCCTGGAGTTATAGGGCCAATGAGCAGTTCTTC.